This T cell receptor (beta chain) was recovered during a study of CD8 T cells in Susac syndrome. Study context: At the time their blood was drawn, patients with Susac syndrome were either therapy-naive, on corticosteroids (with some of them also receiving intravenous immunoglobulin), or on intravenous immunoglobulin alone.

The TEMRA cells underwent FACS enrichment, while the CD8+ and CD4+ T cells underwent negative isolation. The study's findings and limits: There was no clonal expansion in the CD4+ T cell repertoires of Susac syndrome. Regarding the TCR sequencing and HLA analysis, the study admitted that a relatively small number of individuals were involved.

RNA was extracted with the RNeasy kit, and a quantity of roughly 0.45 to 1 ug was reverse transcribed using random hexamers. In TCRdb, the immunoSEQ multiplex PCR reads were re-called with MiXCR into one record per CDR3 protein. The profile shows roughly 150,000 distinct CDR3 sequences, 85% to 95% of them singletons. Germline loops: CDR1 KGHSH, CDR2 LQKENI. The CDR3 has 13 amino acids. The V gene lost 1 base and the J gene lost 4 bases, with 7 bases spanning the gap. This clonotype has just a few counts. Its matching antigen is unknown. The V and J genes are TRBV18 and TRBJ2-5, with D perhaps TRBD1 (6 bases). The receptor's source is a human donor with Susac syndrome. The specimen sequenced was CD4+ T cells from PBMCs. As DNA, the CDR3 is TGTGCCAGCTCACCACTGACAGGAGAGACCCAGTACTTC. Translation gives CASSPLTGETQYF.